The 26 T cell receptor beta chains below all came from one sample that was sequenced in a study of vaccination effects on CD4 cells after COVID-19. No antigen is known for these receptors. The data were produced by immunoSEQ multiplex PCR, yet TCRdb's version contains in-frame clones alone and is incomplete. The profile shows just under 60,000 clones, roughly 80% of them singletons. Sequencing was preceded by expansion of antigen-specific CD4+ T cells with viral peptide pools in the ViraFEST assay. Subsequent to a culture period of roughly 11 days, CD4+ T cells were isolated. Every participant took two doses of the BNT162b2 or mRNA-1273 vaccine. Sequenced material: CD4+ T cells from PBMCs cultured with HCoV-OC43 spike peptides, taken after COVID-19 vaccination. Subset of the sample: HCoV-OC43 spike overlapping peptide pool stimulation. All receptors come from a human donor who received a COVID-19 vaccine.

The chain couples TRBV3-1 (or the pseudogene TRBV3-2) to TRBJ1-1; D call uncertain. The length of the CDR3 is 13 residues. CDR1 and CDR2 (germline): LGHDT, YNNKEL (reference sequence). With 4 bases removed from V and 4 bases from J, the gap between germline ends came to 10 bases. CDR3 nucleotide sequence: TGTGCCAGCAGCCGCGCGCCCCCCACTGAAGCTTTCTTT. Protein: CASSRAPPTEAFF.

This chain joins TRBV2 and TRBJ1-1; 7 bases agree with TRBD1. The V gene end was trimmed by 2 bases and the J gene end by 4 bases; junction bases not matched to a gene: 4. From germline, CDR1 is SNHLY and CDR2 FYNNEI. This CDR3 has 14 amino acids. The CDR3 is CASSERGLGTEAFF. The CDR3 region has the DNA TGTGCCAGCAGTGAAAGGGGGCTAGGCACTGAAGCTTTCTTT.

The chain uses TRBV19 and TRBJ1-2; the D gene is possibly TRBD1 (6 bases). Per the germline V gene, CDR1 is LNHDA and CDR2 is SQIVND (reference sequence). There are 14 residues in the CDR3. V lost 8 bases to trimming and J lost 6 bases, with 19 bases between them. Written as DNA, the CDR3 is TGTGCCAGTCAAGAACAGGGATGGGTTAATGGCTACACCTTC. It is translated as CASQEQGWVNGYTF.

The chain employs TRBV20-1 and TRBJ2-7; 8 bases agree with TRBD2. The CDR3 is made up of 14 amino acids. Germline CDR1 DFQATT, CDR2 SNEGSKA (reference sequence). J gave up 5 bases and V 3 bases, and 9 bases lay outside the gene matches. As DNA, the CDR3 is TGCAGTGCTAGTTCGGCGGGGGGCCGTGACGAGCAGTACGTC. Translation: CSASSAGGRDEQYV.

V is TRBV7-2 and J is TRBJ2-3, with 10 bases aligning to TRBD2. The V and J ends lost 5 bases and 5 bases, in that order; junction bases with no gene match: 13. The CDR3 consists of 17 residues. Germline CDR1 SGHTA, CDR2 FQGNSA. CDR3 amino acids: CASSREASGGAGDTQYF. CDR3 in DNA: TGTGCCAGCAGCCGTGAGGCAAGCGGGGGGGCCGGAGATACGCAGTATTTT.

The genes are TRBV19 and TRBJ1-1; D is unclear. Trimming took 5 bases from V and 0 from J, leaving 10 bases between them. Looked up from germline, CDR1 is LNHDA and CDR2 is SQIVND (reference sequence). The CDR3 runs to 14 residues. In nucleotides, the CDR3 is TGTGCCAGTAGTTTAATAACCATGAACACTGAAGCTTTCTTT. This sequence encodes CASSLITMNTEAFF.

The CDR3 DNA reads as TGCGCCAGCAGCTCCGGGACAGGGGGCGGGTCACCCCTCCACTTT. It yields the protein CASSSGTGGGSPLHF. The rearrangement links TRBV5-1 to TRBJ1-6; 12 nucleotides line up with TRBD1. The trim removed 3 bases at V and 10 bases at J, leaving 5 bases unmatched. CDR3 length equals 15 residues. Germline CDR1 SGHRS, CDR2 YFSETQ.

The chain has TRBV28 and TRBJ2-3; 9 bases match TRBD2. This CDR3 has 15 amino acids. The junction had 8 bases not matched to a gene; V was cut back by 8 bases and J by 2 bases. The germline CDR1 and CDR2 sequences are MDHEN and SYDVKM. CDR3 sequence reads: CASGGGASITDTQYF. The CDR3 bases are TGTGCCAGCGGCGGGGGGGCCTCGATCACAGATACGCAGTATTTT.

The chain carries TRBV6-2 or TRBV6-3 and TRBJ1-5; TRBD1 is a possible D gene (6 bases). V was cut by 2 bases and J by 6 bases, with 17 bases left in between. CDR1 is MNHEY, CDR2 SVGEGT, per germline. The length of the CDR3 is 16 residues. CDR3 region: CASSYATRGAFQPQHF. The DNA for the CDR3 is TGTGCCAGCAGTTACGCCACCCGGGGGGCCTTTCAGCCCCAGCATTTT.

V is TRBV2 and J is TRBJ2-7; D gene unclear. The CDR3 is 13 residues long. Germline CDR1 reads SNHLY; CDR2 reads FYNNEI. V lost 1 base to trimming and J lost 3 bases, with 7 bases between them. The CDR3 bases are TGTGCCAGCAGTGAAGGACAAAACTACGAGCAGTACGTC. Its translation is CASSEGQNYEQYV.

The chain recombines TRBV7-5 with TRBJ1-2. TRBV7-5 is a recognized pseudogene. This CDR3 has 13 amino acids. This CDR3 reads CARSSPTGYGYTF. The DNA for the CDR3 is TGTGCCAGAAGCTCCCCGACTGGGTATGGCTACACCTTC.

The chain joins TRBV3-1 (or the pseudogene TRBV3-2) to TRBJ1-1; D is perhaps TRBD1 (5 bases). V was clipped by 2 bases and J by 5 bases, with 12 bases between them. Germline values: CDR1 LGHDT, CDR2 YNNKEL (reference sequence). The length of the CDR3 is 14 residues. CDR3 sequence reads: CASSQSDSRTEAFF. The CDR3 DNA reads as TGTGCCAGCAGCCAATCTGACAGTCGGACTGAAGCTTTCTTT.

This clone was seen a single time. This chain uses TRBV10-3 with TRBJ1-4; 8 nucleotides agree with TRBD1. In germline, CDR1 is ENHRY, CDR2 SYGVKD. The V and J ends lost 0 bases and 8 bases, in that order; junction bases with no gene match: 8. This CDR3 has 16 amino acids. The chain's CDR3 is CAISESKGQEDEKLFF. CDR3 in DNA: TGTGCCATCAGTGAGTCTAAGGGACAGGAAGACGAAAAACTGTTTTTT.

This clone was recorded once. The rearrangement links TRBV6-5 to TRBJ1-4; a weak D match, TRBD1 (6 bases). CDR1 is MNHEY and CDR2 is SVGAGI in the germline V gene. Between the trimmed V and J ends, which lost 2 bases and 4 bases, there was a span of 14 bases. This CDR3 has 16 amino acids. Here the CDR3 DNA reads TGTGCCAGCAGTTACCCGCCCAAGGACAGTAATGAAAAACTGTTTTTT. This translates into CASSYPPKDSNEKLFF.

This clone was counted once. This chain uses TRBV7-2 with TRBJ2-3; 7 nucleotides align to TRBD1. From germline, CDR1 is SGHTA and CDR2 FQGNSA. V shed 5 bases and J 0 bases; nucleotides not matched to a gene: 5. The CDR3 consists of 15 residues. The CDR3 nucleotides read TGTGCCAGCAGCATACAGGGGTCGAGCACAGATACGCAGTATTTT. This translates into CASSIQGSSTDTQYF.

The rearrangement uses TRBV6-1 and TRBJ2-7; maybe TRBD1 (6 bases). V was pared by 5 bases and J by 0 bases, with 14 bases between. The CDR3 consists of 15 residues. CDR1 and CDR2 (germline): MNHNS, SASEGT. The CDR3 coding sequence is TGTGCCAGCAGTCCCTTAGGGGGAAGCTCCTACGAGCAGTACGTC. Its protein is CASSPLGGSSYEQYV.

V and J are TRBV14 and TRBJ1-5; D is possibly TRBD1 (5 bases). The CDR3 is 13 residues long. CDR1 and CDR2 (germline): SGHDN, FVKESK. Trimming cost V 6 bases and J 4 bases, with 10 bases left between them. The CDR3 sequence: CASSRDQNQPQHF. CDR3 bases: TGTGCCAGCAGTCGGGACCAAAATCAGCCCCAGCATTTT.

This chain links TRBV2 with TRBJ1-5; unclear D gene. Per the germline V gene, CDR1 is SNHLY and CDR2 is FYNNEI. Trimming took off 1 base at V and 5 bases at J, with 9 bases between the two ends. The CDR3 totals 14 residues. The CDR3, as DNA: TGTGCCAGCAGTGAAGGAAGGGTCCATCAGCCCCAGCATTTT. Residues: CASSEGRVHQPQHF.

V and J are TRBV5-1 and TRBJ1-4, with D unclear. Germline V lookup: CDR1 SGHRS, CDR2 YFSETQ. The V end was cut by 0 bases, the J end by 1 base, with 10 bases between. This CDR3 comprises 16 residues. The CDR3 protein is CASSLVGVLTNEKLFF. The CDR3 nucleotides read TGCGCCAGCAGCTTGGTTGGGGTTTTAACTAATGAAAAACTGTTTTTT. The complete variable domain, with remaining parts taken from reference TRBV5-1 and TRBJ1-4, reads KAGVTQTPRYLIKTRGQQVTLSCSPISGHRSVSWYQQTPGQGLQFLFEYFSETQRNKGNFPGRFSGRQFSNSRSEMNVSTLELGDSALYLCASSLVGVLTNEKLFFGSGTQLSVL.

A single count supports this clone. This chain links TRBV2 with TRBJ2-1; maybe TRBD2 (6 bases). CDR1 and CDR2 from the germline V gene are SNHLY and FYNNEI. Trimming left V 6 bases short and J 6 bases short, with 12 bases between. This CDR3 has 13 amino acids. The CDR3, as DNA: TGTGCCAGCAGGCCGGGACTCATCAATGAGCAGTTCTTC. This codes for CASRPGLINEQFF.

The rearrangement uses TRBV7-8 and TRBJ1-2; D possibly corresponds to TRBD1 (6 bases). Germline lookup yields CDR1 SGHVS and CDR2 FQNEAQ. Trimming removed 2 bases at V and 4 bases at J, with 17 bases between. CDR3 length: 16 amino acids. The chain's CDR3 is CASSLNGWGGGYGYTF. CDR3 coding DNA: TGTGCCAGCAGCTTAAACGGGTGGGGAGGGGGCTATGGCTACACCTTC.

This chain uses TRBV25-1 with TRBJ1-6; D unresolved. Between the trimmed V and J ends, which lost 5 bases and 2 bases, there was a span of 7 bases. Germline V CDR1 and CDR2: MGHDK, SYGVNS. The CDR3 runs to 14 residues. For the CDR3, the DNA is TGTGCCAGCAGTTACAGAACCTATAATTCACCCCTCCACTTT. It encodes CASSYRTYNSPLHF. Drawing the rest from reference TRBV25-1 and TRBJ1-6, the complete variable domain is EADIYQTPRYLVIGTGKKITLECSQTMGHDKMYWYQQDPGMELHLIHYSYGVNSTEKGDLSSESTVSRIRTEHFPLTLESARPSHTSQYLCASSYRTYNSPLHFGNGTRLTVT.

The V gene is TRBV5-1, the J gene TRBJ2-2; 8 bases are a match to TRBD2. Germline-derived CDR1 and CDR2 are SGHRS and YFSETQ. Trimming at V came to 0 bases and at J to 0 bases, leaving 7 bases not matched to a gene. This CDR3 spans 18 amino acids. The CDR3 is CASSLVGSGAANTGELFF. For the CDR3, the DNA is TGCGCCAGCAGCTTGGTGGGTAGCGGGGCGGCGAACACCGGGGAGCTGTTTTTT.

This clone was detected once. This chain connects TRBV18 to TRBJ2-7; D is unresolved. In germline, CDR1 is KGHSH, CDR2 LQKENI. The CDR3 sequence is 14 residues long. Trimming removed 2 bases at V and 4 bases at J, with 12 bases between. The CDR3 protein is CASSPKSKEYEQYV. The CDR3 nucleotides read TGTGCCAGCTCACCAAAATCCAAGGAATACGAGCAGTACGTC.

The genes are TRBV28 and TRBJ2-2; the D gene is possibly TRBD1 (5 bases). Germline CDR1 MDHEN, CDR2 SYDVKM. Trimming stripped 2 bases from V and 5 bases from J, with 12 bases between. The CDR3 runs to 15 residues. The CDR3 protein is CASSLGDSATGELFF. The DNA of the CDR3 is TGTGCCAGCAGTTTAGGAGACAGTGCAACCGGGGAGCTGTTTTTT.

The V and J genes are TRBV5-5 and TRBJ2-7, with TRBD2 matching over 11 bases. With 9 bases clipped from V and 0 bases from J, the junction kept 14 bases outside the gene matches. Germline CDR1 and CDR2: SGHKS and YYEKEE (reference sequence). There are 17 residues in the CDR3. The CDR3 loop is CAIREASGGPSSYEQYV. The CDR3 DNA follows: TGTGCCATACGGGAGGCTAGCGGGGGGCCTAGCTCCTACGAGCAGTACGTC.